This T cell receptor beta chain was sequenced in a study of blood T cells in healthy people across ages. Germline V gives CDR1 LGHDT, CDR2 YNNKEL (reference sequence). The CDR3 length is 14 residues. Broader study findings: Aged donors had fewer naive CD4+ cells and lower diversity than long-lived donors.

Using a J-beta primer mix together with a sample-barcoded 5' primer, a second PCR was run for about 6 to 11 cycles. TCRdb fed the 5' RACE reads into MiXCR, producing one record per CDR3 protein. The table records roughly 700,000 distinct CDR3 sequences, roughly 25% of them present only once. This clonotype was picked up a small number of times. Antigen unknown. Mismatch with germline at one junction end may stem from a read error. The sample was also reused in another study, on T cells of mothers and their children. Turning to that study: Added by the second PCR's M1S primer were sample barcodes and 2-4 random nucleotides. Normalized overlap was always slightly, never significantly, higher in related than unrelated mother-child pairs.

The receptor comes from a boy aged 5-17 years in good health. The genes are TRBV3-1 and TRBJ2-5; D call uncertain. The J call may be wrong; the DNA end is better matched by TRBJ2-7. Specimen: blood. CDR3 bases: TGTGCCAGCGGCCAAGAGGCCGGGCCCTACGAGCAGTACTTC. Protein sequence: CASGQEAGPYEQYF.